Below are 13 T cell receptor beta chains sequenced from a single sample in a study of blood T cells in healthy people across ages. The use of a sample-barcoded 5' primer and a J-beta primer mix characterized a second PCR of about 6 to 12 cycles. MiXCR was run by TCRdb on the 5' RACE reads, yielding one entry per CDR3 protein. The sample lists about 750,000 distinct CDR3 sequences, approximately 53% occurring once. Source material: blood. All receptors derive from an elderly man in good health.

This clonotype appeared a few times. The CDR3 region has the DNA TGTGCCAGCAGCGGACTATCGGGACGTACTTCACCCCTCCACTTT. Amino acids: CASSGLSGRTSPLHF. This rearrangement joins TRBV3-1 to TRBJ1-6; D may be TRBD1 (5 bases). The CDR3 covers 15 residues. The V end lost 5 bases, the J end lost 9 bases, and 17 bases lay between the germline ends. Germline-derived CDR1 and CDR2 are LGHDT and YNNKEL (reference sequence). Combining the CDR3 with reference TRBV3-1 and TRBJ1-6 gives the whole variable domain DTAVSQTPKYLVTQMGNDKSIKCEQNLGHDTMYWYKQDSKKFLKIMFSYNNKELIINETVPNRFSPKSPDKAHLNLHINSLELGDSAVYFCASSGLSGRTSPLHFGNGTRLTVT.

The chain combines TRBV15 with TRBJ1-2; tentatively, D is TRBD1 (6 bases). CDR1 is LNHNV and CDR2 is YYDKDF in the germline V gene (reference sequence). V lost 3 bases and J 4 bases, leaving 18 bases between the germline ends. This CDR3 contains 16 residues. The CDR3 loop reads CATSRNVIQGPYGYTF. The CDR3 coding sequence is TGTGCCACCAGCAGGAATGTCATACAGGGTCCCTATGGCTACACCTTC.

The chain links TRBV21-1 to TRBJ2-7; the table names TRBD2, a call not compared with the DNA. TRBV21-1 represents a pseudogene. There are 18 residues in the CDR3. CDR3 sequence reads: CASSKPGLAETYAYEQYF. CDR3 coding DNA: TGTGCCAGCAGCAAACCGGGACTAGCGGAAACTTATGCCTACGAGCAGTACTTC.

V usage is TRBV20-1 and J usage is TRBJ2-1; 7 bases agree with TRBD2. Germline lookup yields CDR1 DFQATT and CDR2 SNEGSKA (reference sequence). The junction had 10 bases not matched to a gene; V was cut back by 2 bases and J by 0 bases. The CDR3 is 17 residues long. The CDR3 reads CSARLASGPSSYNEQFF. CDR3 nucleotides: TGCAGTGCTAGATTGGCTAGCGGCCCAAGCTCCTACAATGAGCAGTTCTTC.

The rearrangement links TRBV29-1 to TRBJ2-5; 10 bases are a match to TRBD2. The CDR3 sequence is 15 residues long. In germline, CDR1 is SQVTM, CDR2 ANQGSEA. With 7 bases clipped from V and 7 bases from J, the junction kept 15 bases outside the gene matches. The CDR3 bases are TGCAGCGACCTCCTCACTAGCGGGACAGCTCGGACCCAGTACTTC. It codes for CSDLLTSGTARTQYF.

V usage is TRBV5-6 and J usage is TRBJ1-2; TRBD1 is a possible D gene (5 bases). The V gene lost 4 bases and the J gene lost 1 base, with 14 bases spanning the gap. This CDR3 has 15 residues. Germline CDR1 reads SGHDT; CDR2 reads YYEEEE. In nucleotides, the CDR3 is TGTGCCAGCAGCGGGCGACTGACAGATAACTATGGCTACACCTTC. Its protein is CASSGRLTDNYGYTF.

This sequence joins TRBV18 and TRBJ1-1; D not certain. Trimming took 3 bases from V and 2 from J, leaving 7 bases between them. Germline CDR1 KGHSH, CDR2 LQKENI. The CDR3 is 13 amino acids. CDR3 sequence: CASSPVLNTEAFF. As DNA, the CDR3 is TGTGCCAGCTCACCGGTGCTAAACACTGAAGCTTTCTTT.

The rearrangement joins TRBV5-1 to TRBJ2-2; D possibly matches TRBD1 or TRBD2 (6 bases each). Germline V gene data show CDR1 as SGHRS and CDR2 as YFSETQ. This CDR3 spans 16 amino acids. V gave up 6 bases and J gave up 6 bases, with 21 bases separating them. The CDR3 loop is CASTPNRAAGSGELFF. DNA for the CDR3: TGCGCCAGCACACCAAACAGGGCTGCGGGGTCCGGGGAGCTGTTTTTT.

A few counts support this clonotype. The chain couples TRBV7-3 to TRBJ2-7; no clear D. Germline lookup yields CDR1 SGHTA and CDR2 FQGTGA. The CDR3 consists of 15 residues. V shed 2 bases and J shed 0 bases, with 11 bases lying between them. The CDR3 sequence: CASSLRAISSYEQYF. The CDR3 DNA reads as TGTGCCAGCAGCTTACGAGCGATCAGCTCCTACGAGCAGTACTTC. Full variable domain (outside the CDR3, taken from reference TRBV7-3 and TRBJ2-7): GAGVSQTPSNKVTEKGKYVELRCDPISGHTALYWYRQSLGQGPEFLIYFQGTGAADDSGLPNDRFFAVRPEGSVSTLKIQRTERGDSAVYLCASSLRAISSYEQYFGPGTRLTVT.

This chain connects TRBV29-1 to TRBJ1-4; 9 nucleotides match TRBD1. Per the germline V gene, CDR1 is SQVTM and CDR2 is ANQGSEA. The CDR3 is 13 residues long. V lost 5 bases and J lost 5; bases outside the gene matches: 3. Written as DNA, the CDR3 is TGCAGCGTTCGCGGACAGGGGAATGAAAAACTGTTTTTT. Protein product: CSVRGQGNEKLFF.

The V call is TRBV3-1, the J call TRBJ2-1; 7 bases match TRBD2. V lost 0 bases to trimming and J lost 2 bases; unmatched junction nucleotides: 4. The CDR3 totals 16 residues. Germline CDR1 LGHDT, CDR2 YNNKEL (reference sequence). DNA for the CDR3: TGTGCCAGCAGCCAAGATCGGGGGGAGCCCTACAATGAGCAGTTCTTC. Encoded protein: CASSQDRGEPYNEQFF.

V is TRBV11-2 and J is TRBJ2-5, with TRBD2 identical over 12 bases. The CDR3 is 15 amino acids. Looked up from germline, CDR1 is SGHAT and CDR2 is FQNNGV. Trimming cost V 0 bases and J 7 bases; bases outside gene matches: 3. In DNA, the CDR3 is TGTGCCAGCAGCTTAGAGGCTAGCGGGAGGGGGACCCAGTACTTC. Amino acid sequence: CASSLEASGRGTQYF.

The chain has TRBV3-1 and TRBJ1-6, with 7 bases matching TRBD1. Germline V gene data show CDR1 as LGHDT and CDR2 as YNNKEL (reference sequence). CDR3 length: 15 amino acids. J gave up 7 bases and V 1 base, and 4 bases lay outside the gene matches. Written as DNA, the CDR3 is TGTGCCAGCAGCCAAGGACAAGGGGGCAATTCACCCCTCCACTTT. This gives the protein CASSQGQGGNSPLHF.